This T cell receptor (beta chain) was recovered during a study of cytomegalovirus exposure and HLA in healthy donors. Whole-study results and caveats: Reportedly, diagnosis of cytomegalovirus status by the classifier showed high specificity and sensitivity.

13 Jbeta primers and 60 Vbeta primers were used for the PCR. The assay was immunoSEQ multiplex PCR, and TCRdb's table has in-frame clones only and misses some. The sample yields approximately 91,000 clones, about nine tenths seen once. With respect to this clone: Its matching antigen is unknown. The junction differs from germline at one of its ends, possibly a read error.

This CDR3 region has 14 residues. Germline values: CDR1 SSHAT, CDR2 FNYEAQ (reference sequence). The TCR originated in a man in his thirties or forties in good health and CMV-seropositive. Material for sequencing was PBMCs. The chain links TRBV7-7 to TRBJ1-5; no definite D call. The CDR3: CASSLEQQNQPQHF. CDR3 DNA sequence: TGTGCTAGCAGCTTAGAACAGCAAAATCAGCCCCAGCATTTT.